Sequencing of this T cell receptor (beta chain) was carried out in a study of blood T cells in healthy people across ages. Whole-study results and caveats: Getting older went along with TCR beta diversity per million T cells dropping roughly linearly.

Alongside a J-beta primer mix, a sample-barcoded 5' primer served in a second PCR lasting roughly 6 to 11 cycles. TCRdb used MiXCR to reprocess the 5' RACE reads, holding one entry per CDR3 protein. Here the sample spans around 2 million distinct CDR3 sequences, about two fifths being singletons. Investigators took roughly 10 milliliters of peripheral blood from every donor. The V gene lost 5 bases and the J gene lost 2 bases, with 9 bases spanning the gap. This CDR3 comprises 13 residues. Concerning this clonotype: Its antigen is undetermined.

The TCR sequence derives from a human donor in good health. Sequencing used blood. The rearrangement joins TRBV12-3 or TRBV12-4 to TRBJ1-2; possibly TRBD1 for D (5 bases). The CDR3 loop reads CASSPWGNYGYTF. The CDR3 DNA follows: TGTGCCAGCAGTCCCTGGGGGAACTATGGCTACACCTTC.